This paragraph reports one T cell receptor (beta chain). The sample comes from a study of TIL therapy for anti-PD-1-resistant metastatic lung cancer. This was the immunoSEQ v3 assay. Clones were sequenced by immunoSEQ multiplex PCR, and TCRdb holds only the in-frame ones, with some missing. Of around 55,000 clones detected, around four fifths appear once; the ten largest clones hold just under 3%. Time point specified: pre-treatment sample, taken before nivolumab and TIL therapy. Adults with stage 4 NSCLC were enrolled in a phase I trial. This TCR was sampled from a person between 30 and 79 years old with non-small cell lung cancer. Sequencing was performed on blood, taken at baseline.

The CDR3 reads CASSPHKPYIADTQYF. The CDR3, as DNA: TGCGCCAGCAGCCCACACAAGCCCTATATCGCAGATACGCAGTATTTT. This rearrangement joins TRBV4-3 to TRBJ2-3; D is ambiguous. Germline V CDR1 and CDR2: LGHNA, YSLEER. The V end lost 4 bases, the J end lost 4 bases, and 18 bases lay between the germline ends. The CDR3 loop spans 16 amino acids.